The 2 T cell receptor beta chains given below trace back to one sample, sequenced in a study of PD-1 blockade in classical Hodgkin lymphoma. Every patient relapsed after autologous stem cell transplantation, and brentuximab vedotin exposure varied. The repertoire was sequenced with immunoSEQ multiplex PCR; TCRdb's copy has only in-frame clones and lacks some. The repertoire holds around 31,000 clones, with just over 70% as singletons. The material sequenced was peripheral blood mononuclear cells (PBMCs), taken before the second cycle of nivolumab. The receptors stem from a human donor with classical Hodgkin lymphoma.

V gene TRBV27 combines with J gene TRBJ2-1; 8 bases align to TRBD2. This CDR3 comprises 14 residues. The junction had 5 bases not matched to a gene; V was cut back by 5 bases and J by 5 bases. Germline lookup yields CDR1 MNHEY and CDR2 SMNVEV (reference sequence). CDR3 DNA sequence: TGTGCCAGCAGTCCGCGGACTAGCCACAATGAGCAGTTCTTC. Amino acid sequence: CASSPRTSHNEQFF.

The V and J genes are TRBV27 and TRBJ2-3; D is unclear. In germline, CDR1 is MNHEY, CDR2 SMNVEV (reference sequence). The V gene lost 3 bases and the J gene lost 2 bases, with 12 bases spanning the gap. This CDR3 contains 15 residues. The CDR3 sequence is CASSFLGFATDTQYF. The CDR3 coding sequence is TGTGCCAGCAGTTTTTTGGGGTTCGCCACAGATACGCAGTATTTT.